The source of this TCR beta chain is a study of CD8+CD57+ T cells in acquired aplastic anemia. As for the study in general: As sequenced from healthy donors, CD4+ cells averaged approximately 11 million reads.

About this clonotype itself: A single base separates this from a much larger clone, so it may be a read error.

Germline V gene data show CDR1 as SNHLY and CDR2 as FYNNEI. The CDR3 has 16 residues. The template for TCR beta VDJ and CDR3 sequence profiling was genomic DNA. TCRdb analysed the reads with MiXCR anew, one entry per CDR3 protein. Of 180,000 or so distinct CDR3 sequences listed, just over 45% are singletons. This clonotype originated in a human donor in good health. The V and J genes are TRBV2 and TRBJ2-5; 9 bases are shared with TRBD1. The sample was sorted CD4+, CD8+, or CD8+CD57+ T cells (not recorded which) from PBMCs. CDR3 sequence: CASSQSTGGSQETQYF. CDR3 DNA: TGCGCCAGCAGCCAATCGACAGGGGGGAGTCAAGAGACCCAGTACTTC. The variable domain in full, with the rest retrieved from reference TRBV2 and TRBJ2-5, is EPEVTQTPSHQVTQMGQEVILRCVPISNHLYFYWYRQILGQKVEFLVSFYNNEISEKSEIFDDQFSVERPDGSNFTLKIRSTKLEDSAMYFCASSQSTGGSQETQYFGPGTRLLVL.